This T cell receptor beta chain was sequenced in a study of blood T cells in healthy people across ages. The study, taken as a whole, reports: Possibly, changes in expanded clonotypes were confounded because donor CMV status was unknown.

For this clonotype: The antigen is not known.

Alongside a J-beta primer mix, a sample-barcoded 5' primer served in a second PCR lasting about 7 to 11 cycles. Every single cDNA molecule received a tag from a template-switch adaptor with 12 random nucleotides. TCRdb analysed the 5' RACE reads with MiXCR anew, one entry per CDR3 protein. The data show around 1.5 million distinct CDR3 sequences, approximately 59% seen once. Deletions cut 4 bases from V and 10 bases from J, with 12 bases between. The CDR3 is 12 residues long. CDR1 and CDR2 from the germline V gene are KGHDR and SFDVKD. This TCR was sampled from a man younger than 35 in good health. The V gene is TRBV24-1, the J gene TRBJ1-2; D uncertain. Input material: blood. This CDR3 is CATSEQGRIYTF. For the CDR3, the DNA is TGTGCCACCAGTGAACAAGGACGGATCTACACCTTC.